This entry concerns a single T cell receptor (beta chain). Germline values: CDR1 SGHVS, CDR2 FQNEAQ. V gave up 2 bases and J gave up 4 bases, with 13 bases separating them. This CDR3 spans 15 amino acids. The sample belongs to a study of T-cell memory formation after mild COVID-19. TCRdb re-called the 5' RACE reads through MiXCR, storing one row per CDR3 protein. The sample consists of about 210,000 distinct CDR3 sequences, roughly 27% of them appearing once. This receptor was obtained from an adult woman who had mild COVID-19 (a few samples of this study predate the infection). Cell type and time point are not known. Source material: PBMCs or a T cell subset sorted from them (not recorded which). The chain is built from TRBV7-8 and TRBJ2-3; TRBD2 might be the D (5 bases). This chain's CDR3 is CASSLMVRAPDTQYF. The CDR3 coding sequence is TGTGCCAGCAGCTTAATGGTGCGGGCCCCAGATACGCAGTATTTT.